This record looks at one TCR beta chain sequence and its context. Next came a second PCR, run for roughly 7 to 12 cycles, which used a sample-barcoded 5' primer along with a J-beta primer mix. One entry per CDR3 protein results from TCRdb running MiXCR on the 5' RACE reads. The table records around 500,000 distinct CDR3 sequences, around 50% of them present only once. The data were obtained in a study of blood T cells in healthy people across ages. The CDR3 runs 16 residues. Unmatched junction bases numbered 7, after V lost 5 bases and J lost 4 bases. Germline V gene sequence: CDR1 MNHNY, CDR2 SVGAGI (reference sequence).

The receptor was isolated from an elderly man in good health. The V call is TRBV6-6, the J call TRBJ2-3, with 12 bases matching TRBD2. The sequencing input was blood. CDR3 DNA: TGTGCCAGCAGTCGATCGTCTAGCGGGGGGGCAGATACGCAGTATTTT. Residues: CASSRSSSGGADTQYF.